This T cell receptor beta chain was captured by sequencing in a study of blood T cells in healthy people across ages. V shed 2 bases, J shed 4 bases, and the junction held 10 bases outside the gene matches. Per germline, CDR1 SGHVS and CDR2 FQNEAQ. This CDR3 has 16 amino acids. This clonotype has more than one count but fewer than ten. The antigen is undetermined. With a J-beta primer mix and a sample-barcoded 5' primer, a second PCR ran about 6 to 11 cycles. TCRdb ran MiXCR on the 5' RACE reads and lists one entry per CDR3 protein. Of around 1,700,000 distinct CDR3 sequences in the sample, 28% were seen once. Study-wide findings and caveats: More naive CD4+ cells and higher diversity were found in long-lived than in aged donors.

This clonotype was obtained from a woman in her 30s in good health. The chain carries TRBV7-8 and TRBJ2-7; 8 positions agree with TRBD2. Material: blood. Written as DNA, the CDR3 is TGTGCCAGCAGCTTAAACAGCGGGAGTGACTATTACGAGCAGTACTTC. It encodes CASSLNSGSDYYEQYF.